Presented here are 4 T cell receptor beta chains from one specimen sequenced in a study of cytomegalovirus exposure and HLA in healthy donors. Using immunoSEQ multiplex PCR, the repertoire was profiled, and TCRdb retains in-frame clones only, with some absent. The sample holds 100,000 or so clones, around 85% seen once. Source material: PBMCs. These receptors were obtained from a man aged 18 to 30 in good health and CMV-seropositive.

This chain links TRBV7-8 with TRBJ2-2; D is uncertain. Germline V gene lookup returns CDR1 SGHVS and CDR2 FQNEAQ. Trimming cost V 2 bases and J 4 bases, with 5 bases left between them. The CDR3 loop spans 13 amino acids. CDR3 nucleotide sequence: TGTGCCAGCAGCTTACTCCGCACCGGGGAGCTGTTTTTT. Amino acids: CASSLLRTGELFF.

This chain connects TRBV5-1 to TRBJ1-2; 10 bases map to TRBD1. After removal of 3 bases from V and 2 bases from J, the junction contained 7 bases not matched to a gene. Looked up from germline, CDR1 is SGHRS and CDR2 is YFSETQ. This CDR3 has 16 amino acids. This CDR3 reads CASSSTGTGVNYGYTF. CDR3 coding DNA: TGCGCCAGCAGCTCAACCGGGACAGGGGTCAACTATGGCTACACCTTC.

This clone was detected many times. The chain has TRBV6-5 and TRBJ2-1; 7 nucleotides line up with TRBD2. With V trimmed by 5 bases and J by 5 bases, 3 bases remained unmatched. CDR3 length equals 13 residues. Germline assignment: CDR1 MNHEY and CDR2 SVGAGI. CDR3 sequence: CASSQREHNEQFF. CDR3 DNA sequence: TGTGCCAGCAGTCAGCGGGAACACAATGAGCAGTTCTTC.

In its sample, this clone was seen a few times. The V call is TRBV7-9, the J call TRBJ1-1; unclear D gene. Trimming removed 2 bases from V and 6 bases from J, with 7 bases in between. Looked up from germline, CDR1 is SEHNR and CDR2 is FQNEAQ (reference sequence). This CDR3 has 12 amino acids. CDR3 DNA sequence: TGTGCCAGCAGCTTATTCGCAGCTGAAGCTTTCTTT. Translated: CASSLFAAEAFF. The full variable domain, completed using reference TRBV7-9 and TRBJ1-1, is DTGVSQNPRHKITKRGQNVTFRCDPISEHNRLYWYRQTLGQGPEFLTYFQNEAQLEKSRLLSDRFSAERPKGSFSTLEIQRTEQGDSAMYLCASSLFAAEAFFGQGTRLTVV.